The 13 T cell receptor beta chains listed next were all sequenced from one sample in a study of blood T cell repertoires in COVID-19. Assay: immunoSEQ multiplex PCR; the TCRdb copy retains only in-frame clones and omits some. The sample records approximately 210,000 clones, around four fifths being singletons. Sample: peripheral blood. Receptor source: a man aged 25 to 40 with active or convalescent COVID-19.

The chain uses TRBV27 and TRBJ2-2; possibly TRBD1 for D (5 bases). The CDR3 is 18 residues long. The germline CDR1 and CDR2 sequences are MNHEY and SMNVEV (reference sequence). The ends were cut back, 6 bases at V and 3 bases at J, with 23 bases in the middle. CDR3 nucleotide sequence: TGTGCCAGCAGCCCGGTTCTAGTTTTCAGGGTCGACACCGGGGAGCTGTTTTTT. Translating it yields CASSPVLVFRVDTGELFF.

The CDR3 loop reads CASSSSRLAGGSDEQYF. CDR3 DNA: TGTGCCAGCAGCTCCTCACGACTAGCGGGGGGCAGCGACGAGCAGTACTTC. The chain has TRBV7-9 and TRBJ2-7, with TRBD2 identical over 13 bases. The CDR3 sequence is 17 residues long. The V segment lost 4 bases and the J segment 5 bases; nucleotides outside the gene matches: 11. Germline values: CDR1 SEHNR, CDR2 FQNEAQ (reference sequence).

The gene calls are TRBV10-3 and TRBJ1-3; no clear D. The CDR3 spans 15 residues. The germline V gene encodes CDR1 ENHRY and CDR2 SYGVKD. V gave up 3 bases and J gave up 0 bases, with 9 bases separating them. CDR3: CAISDPPSSGNTIYF. The CDR3 region has the DNA TGTGCCATCAGTGATCCGCCTAGCTCTGGAAACACCATATATTTT.

This clone showed up just a few times. J is TRBJ2-7 and V is TRBV28; 8 positions match TRBD2. Germline V gene sequence: CDR1 MDHEN, CDR2 SYDVKM. The CDR3 runs to 15 residues. The V segment lost 3 bases and the J segment 4 bases; nucleotides outside the gene matches: 8. This chain's CDR3 is CASSFASGSWYEQYF. The CDR3 coding sequence is TGTGCCAGCAGTTTCGCGAGCGGGAGTTGGTACGAGCAGTACTTC.

This clone appeared once. The V and J genes are TRBV6-5 and TRBJ2-3, with D possibly matching TRBD2 (6 bases). The CDR3 covers 13 residues. V lost 6 bases and J lost 8, with 15 bases in between. Germline loops: CDR1 MNHEY, CDR2 SVGAGI. CDR3 sequence reads: CASRPRRAGTQYF. The CDR3 DNA reads TGTGCCAGCAGGCCTAGGAGGGCAGGTACGCAGTATTTT.

The rearrangement joins TRBV6-5 to TRBJ2-2, with 7 bases identical to TRBD2. The trim removed 0 bases at V and 6 bases at J, leaving 7 bases unmatched. Germline V gene sequence: CDR1 MNHEY, CDR2 SVGAGI. This CDR3 region has 16 residues. CDR3 sequence reads: CASSYSAGVRSGELFF. For the CDR3, the DNA is TGTGCCAGCAGTTACTCTGCGGGAGTTAGGTCCGGGGAGCTGTTTTTT.

This rearrangement joins TRBV2 to TRBJ2-5; TRBD2 aligns across 8 bases. J lost 4 bases, V lost 6 bases, and 7 bases had no gene match. This CDR3 has 14 amino acids. CDR1 and CDR2 (germline): SNHLY, FYNNEI. CDR3 protein: CASSRRGGLETQYF. The DNA for the CDR3 is TGTGCCAGCAGCCGACGGGGGGGATTAGAGACCCAGTACTTC. Complete variable domain (other parts from reference TRBV2 and TRBJ2-5): EPEVTQTPSHQVTQMGQEVILRCVPISNHLYFYWYRQILGQKVEFLVSFYNNEISEKSEIFDDQFSVERPDGSNFTLKIRSTKLEDSAMYFCASSRRGGLETQYFGPGTRLLVL.

In nucleotides, the CDR3 is TGCGCCAGCAGCCAAGATCACTCCTTCCCCAATTCACCCCTCCACTTT. Translation gives CASSQDHSFPNSPLHF. The chain carries TRBV4-3 and TRBJ1-6, with no clear D. Trimming left V 0 bases short and J 7 bases short, with 13 bases between. The CDR3 has 16 amino acids. Germline V gives CDR1 LGHNA, CDR2 YSLEER.

The chain is built from TRBV9 and TRBJ2-1, with D possibly TRBD1 on 6 matching bases. Trimming removed 0 bases from V and 4 bases from J, with 11 bases in between. The CDR3 extends over 15 amino acids. Germline lookup yields CDR1 SGDLS and CDR2 YYNGEE. As DNA, the CDR3 is TGTGCCAGCAGCGTAGACAGGGCAACTTACAATGAGCAGTTCTTC. Translating it yields CASSVDRATYNEQFF.

The chain carries TRBV3-1 (or the pseudogene TRBV3-2) and TRBJ2-5, with TRBD1 identical over 7 bases. Germline CDR1 and CDR2: LGHDT and YNNKEL (reference sequence). The CDR3 has 15 amino acids. With V trimmed by 2 bases and J by 5 bases, 8 bases remained unmatched. The CDR3 here is CASSQSDRVRETQYF. The CDR3 coding sequence is TGTGCCAGCAGCCAATCAGACAGGGTGAGGGAGACCCAGTACTTC.

This clone was detected only a few times. This sequence joins TRBV5-6 and TRBJ2-3; 7 bases are shared with TRBD2. The germline V gene encodes CDR1 SGHDT and CDR2 YYEEEE. The junction had 6 bases not matched to a gene; V was cut back by 3 bases and J by 2 bases. This CDR3 is built from 15 residues. The CDR3 bases are TGTGCCAGCAGCTACTCGGGAGGCCCCACAGATACGCAGTATTTT. Its protein product is CASSYSGGPTDTQYF.

The chain has TRBV15 and TRBJ2-1; tentative D call: TRBD2 (6 bases). V gave up 5 bases and J gave up 7 bases, with 12 bases separating them. CDR1 and CDR2 (germline): LNHNV, YYDKDF (reference sequence). There are 13 residues in the CDR3. The CDR3: CATSPTGVNEQFF. DNA of the CDR3: TGTGCCACCAGCCCCACGGGGGTAAATGAGCAGTTCTTC.

This chain uses TRBV5-3 with TRBJ2-1, with 9 positions matching TRBD2. Being an ORF, TRBV5-3 has a function that is uncertain. This CDR3 region has 16 residues. J gave up 7 bases and V 4 bases, and 12 bases lay outside the gene matches. The CDR3 region has the DNA TGTGCCAGAAGCCCGGGACTAGCTAGAAGGGAAAATGAGCAGTTCTTC. This encodes CARSPGLARRENEQFF.